The T cell receptor beta chain described here comes from a study of CD8 T cells in ankylosing spondylitis. Overall study findings and caveats: About 8 highly homologous variants formed a TCR beta motif that appeared characteristic of ankylosing spondylitis blood. Disease-linked clones proved CD8+ and comparatively uncommon in peripheral blood. In synovial fluid and blood from reactive arthritis, some motif variants were previously reported. Significant enrichment of disease-linked clones was reported in matched ankylosing spondylitis synovial fluid.

This clonotype was seen only a few times. What it binds is not known. TCRdb itself ran the 5' RACE reads through MiXCR, one entry per CDR3 protein. Here the sample spans about 130,000 distinct CDR3 sequences, about 7.3% being singletons. CDR3 length: 17 amino acids. Trimming removed 0 bases at V and 2 bases at J, with 13 bases between. Germline CDR1 LNHNV, CDR2 YYDKDF (reference sequence). The clonotype was recovered from a female donor with ankylosing spondylitis or in good health (not recorded which). The sample comprised blood, either unsorted or a sorted T cell fraction (not recorded which). The genes are TRBV15 and TRBJ2-2; possibly TRBD1 for D (7 bases). CDR3 amino acids: CATSRDRRGRNTGELFF. Here the CDR3 DNA reads TGTGCCACCAGCAGAGATAGGAGGGGGCGAAACACCGGGGAGCTGTTTTTT.